One and the same sample provided the 30 T cell receptor beta chains below, sequenced in a study of T-cell reconstitution after alpha-beta-depleted transplantation in children. The TCRbeta library was prepared with unique molecular identifiers. TCRdb used MiXCR to reprocess the PCR reads, holding one entry per CDR3 protein. The sample consists of about 540,000 distinct CDR3 sequences, about a sixth of them appearing once. Sequences were derived from PBMCs from the stem cell graft donor, sampled from the stem cell graft. The receptors shown here come from a human donor who donated a stem cell graft to a child with acute lymphoblastic leukemia.

A few counts support this clonotype. The J gene is TRBJ2-1, the V gene TRBV7-2, with a possible D match to TRBD2 (5 bases). There are 13 residues in the CDR3. V was clipped by 5 bases and J by 4 bases, with 9 bases between them. The germline CDR1 and CDR2 sequences are SGHTA and FQGNSA. The CDR3: CASSSRLYNEQFF. The CDR3 bases are TGTGCCAGCAGCAGCAGACTATACAATGAGCAGTTCTTC.

This clonotype was observed a few times. This chain links TRBV10-3 with TRBJ2-7, with D perhaps matching TRBD1 (5 bases). The CDR3 runs to 14 residues. The V gene's germline CDR1 is ENHRY and CDR2 SYGVKD. Trimming stripped 0 bases from V and 2 bases from J, with 8 bases between. The CDR3 reads CAISESKGAYEQYF. CDR3 bases: TGTGCCATCAGTGAGTCGAAAGGGGCCTACGAGCAGTACTTC.

This clonotype was counted only a few times. This rearrangement joins TRBV27 to TRBJ2-7; TRBD1 agrees at 7 bases. The CDR3 spans 12 residues. Per the germline V gene, CDR1 is MNHEY and CDR2 is SMNVEV (reference sequence). V lost 8 bases and J lost 3; bases outside the gene matches: 4. The CDR3 DNA is TGTGCCAGCGGAACAGGGGTCTACGAGCAGTACTTC. Translation: CASGTGVYEQYF.

This rearrangement joins TRBV12-3 or TRBV12-4 to TRBJ2-1; 8 bases align to TRBD2. V shed 6 bases and J 2 bases; nucleotides not matched to a gene: 9. The CDR3 spans 16 residues. The CDR3 protein is CASSHMGGGTYNEQFF. CDR3 coding DNA: TGTGCCAGCAGCCACATGGGCGGGGGGACCTACAATGAGCAGTTCTTC.

The rearrangement uses TRBV30 and TRBJ2-1, with D perhaps matching TRBD1 or TRBD2 (5 bases each). The CDR3 runs to 15 residues. Germline V gene lookup returns CDR1 GTSNPN and CDR2 SVGIG (reference sequence). V lost 5 bases to trimming and J lost 1 base, with 15 bases between them. This CDR3 reads CAWDLRGGSYNEQFF. In DNA, the CDR3 is TGTGCCTGGGACCTAAGGGGCGGGTCCTACAATGAGCAGTTCTTC.

The chain carries TRBV12-3 or TRBV12-4 and TRBJ2-7; 9 bases fit TRBD2. This CDR3 has 16 amino acids. After removal of 5 bases from V and 2 bases from J, the junction contained 10 bases not matched to a gene. CDR3 nucleotide sequence: TGTGCCAGCAGTCCGCGACTAGCGGCCCTCCCCTACGAGCAGTACTTC. Protein: CASSPRLAALPYEQYF.

The sample holds a few counts of this clonotype. The chain combines TRBV30 with TRBJ2-1; D unclear. This CDR3 is built from 11 residues. Between the trimmed V and J ends, which lost 0 bases and 10 bases, there was a span of 7 bases. Germline lookup yields CDR1 GTSNPN and CDR2 SVGIG (reference sequence). The CDR3 loop reads CAWSVEAEQFF. CDR3 DNA: TGTGCCTGGAGTGTGGAAGCGGAGCAGTTCTTC.

The table lists this clonotype with a few counts. The rearrangement joins TRBV29-1 to TRBJ1-1; TRBD1 might be the D (6 bases). Trimming cost V 8 bases and J 1 base, with 14 bases left between them. The CDR3 is 13 residues long. CDR1 and CDR2 (germline): SQVTM, ANQGSEA. The CDR3 reads CSSDGGRNTEAFF. In nucleotides, the CDR3 is TGCAGCTCAGACGGGGGCCGGAACACTGAAGCTTTCTTT.

The V and J genes are TRBV12-3 or TRBV12-4 and TRBJ2-5, with D possibly matching TRBD2 (8 bases). With 8 bases removed from V and 5 bases from J, the gap between germline ends came to 18 bases. The CDR3 consists of 14 residues. CDR3 in DNA: TGTGCCAGCCGGGGGGGAGGGGGCGGGGAGACCCAGTACTTC. It yields the protein CASRGGGGGETQYF.

This clonotype was recorded at least ten times. J is TRBJ2-7 and V is TRBV12-3 or TRBV12-4; no firm D call. V gave up 5 bases and J gave up 0 bases, with 11 bases separating them. The CDR3 extends over 14 amino acids. The CDR3 DNA reads TGTGCCAGCAGTCCCAGGACGGTCTCCTACGAGCAGTACTTC. It encodes CASSPRTVSYEQYF.

The V gene is TRBV20-1, the J gene TRBJ2-1, with 8 bases aligning to TRBD2. V shed 3 bases and J 9 bases; nucleotides not matched to a gene: 13. This CDR3 comprises 15 residues. Germline V gives CDR1 DFQATT, CDR2 SNEGSKA (reference sequence). The CDR3 coding sequence is TGCAGTGCTAGGGACGGGAGGGCCTTCGGCGGTGAGCAGTTCTTC. Protein sequence: CSARDGRAFGGEQFF.

In its sample, this clonotype was seen many times. This chain uses TRBV5-1 with TRBJ2-1; D is possibly TRBD1 (6 bases). V lost 3 bases, J lost 5 bases, and 9 bases lay in between. This CDR3 region has 13 residues. Germline values: CDR1 SGHRS, CDR2 YFSETQ. In DNA form, the CDR3 reads TGCGCCAGCAGCTCCCAGGGGAACAATGAGCAGTTCTTC. Its translation is CASSSQGNNEQFF.

The genes are TRBV29-1 and TRBJ2-6; D gene ambiguous. Germline V gene lookup returns CDR1 SQVTM and CDR2 ANQGSEA. CDR3 length: 13 amino acids. The V gene lost 6 bases and the J gene lost 0 bases, with 6 bases spanning the gap. The CDR3 sequence: CSVLTSGANVLTF. The CDR3 nucleotides read TGCAGCGTCCTAACCTCTGGGGCCAACGTCCTGACTTTC.

The chain couples TRBV5-1 to TRBJ2-1; possibly TRBD2 for D (5 bases). The CDR3 is 14 amino acids. The V gene's germline CDR1 is SGHRS and CDR2 YFSETQ. Trimming removed 0 bases at V and 8 bases at J, with 12 bases between. The chain's CDR3 is CASSLGLISHEQFF. CDR3 in DNA: TGCGCCAGCAGCTTGGGACTAATCAGCCATGAGCAGTTCTTC.

This chain connects TRBV19 to TRBJ2-7; 7 nucleotides match TRBD1. Germline CDR1 reads LNHDA; CDR2 reads SQIVND (reference sequence). Trimming took 5 bases from V and 5 from J; bases not matched to a gene: 9. The CDR3 length is 14 residues. CDR3 region: CASSPSDRSNEQYF. Written as DNA, the CDR3 is TGTGCCAGTAGTCCTTCGGACAGGTCCAACGAGCAGTACTTC.

The sample holds a few counts of this clonotype. The chain recombines TRBV11-2 with TRBJ2-7; tentatively, D is TRBD2 (5 bases). V was pared by 6 bases and J by 0 bases, with 12 bases between. Germline V gene sequence: CDR1 SGHAT, CDR2 FQNNGV. The length of the CDR3 is 14 residues. The CDR3, as DNA: TGTGCCAGCAGTTCGGACGGGAACTCCTACGAGCAGTACTTC. It codes for CASSSDGNSYEQYF.

A few counts support this clonotype. The genes are TRBV5-8 and TRBJ1-5; D not certain. Germline lookup yields CDR1 SGHTS and CDR2 YDEGEE. V was clipped by 4 bases and J by 1 base, with 15 bases between them. This CDR3 region has 16 residues. CDR3 residues: CASSRTREFSNQPQHF. For the CDR3, the DNA is TGTGCCAGCAGCCGTACGCGCGAGTTCAGCAATCAGCCCCAGCATTTT.

This clonotype was counted a few times. The V call is TRBV4-1, the J call TRBJ2-7, with TRBD1 as a possible D gene (6 bases). Germline V gene lookup returns CDR1 MGHRA and CDR2 YSYEKL. The CDR3 loop spans 17 amino acids. V was trimmed by 2 bases and J by 3 bases, leaving 20 bases between them. The CDR3: CASSQPRDMGDSYEQYF. The CDR3 coding sequence is TGCGCCAGCAGCCAACCCCGGGACATGGGTGATAGCTACGAGCAGTACTTC.

The sample holds a few counts of this clonotype. This chain uses TRBV12-3 or TRBV12-4 with TRBJ2-5; D unresolved. Trimming took off 5 bases at V and 5 bases at J, with 9 bases between the two ends. This CDR3 is 12 amino acids long. In nucleotides, the CDR3 is TGTGCCAGCAGTCCGGTCCCGGAGACCCAGTACTTC. Protein: CASSPVPETQYF.

The chain links TRBV5-6 to TRBJ2-4; D not resolved. V was pared by 2 bases and J by 1 base, with 19 bases between. The CDR3 totals 18 residues. Germline CDR1 reads SGHDT; CDR2 reads YYEEEE. Here the CDR3 reads CASSFKGVLVLAKNIQYF. The CDR3 region has the DNA TGTGCCAGCAGCTTTAAGGGCGTTCTAGTATTGGCCAAAAACATTCAGTACTTC.

This clonotype was observed a few times. The CDR3, as DNA: TGCGCCAGCAGCTTGGTGCGGGGGCTGCGGCTCGGGCCCCAGGGGGGAGAGACCCAGTACTTC. This gives the protein CASSLVRGLRLGPQGGETQYF. The chain joins TRBV5-1 to TRBJ2-5; D may match TRBD1 or TRBD2 (7 bases each). Trimming stripped 0 bases from V and 4 bases from J, with 31 bases between. CDR1 and CDR2 from the germline V gene are SGHRS and YFSETQ. CDR3 length: 21 amino acids.

This clonotype was counted a few times. The rearrangement uses TRBV20-1 and TRBJ2-7, with TRBD1 as a possible D gene (5 bases). This CDR3 has 12 residues. Germline CDR1 DFQATT, CDR2 SNEGSKA (reference sequence). V lost 3 bases and J lost 3, with 9 bases in between. Written as DNA, the CDR3 is TGCAGTGCTAGTTGGGGCGGCTACGAGCAGTACTTC. Translation: CSASWGGYEQYF.

The CDR3 nucleotides are TGCAGTGCCGACGGGAACACTGAAGCTTTCTTT. Amino acid sequence: CSADGNTEAFF. The V and J genes are TRBV20-1 and TRBJ1-1; D is undetermined. This CDR3 contains 11 residues. The ends were cut back, 6 bases at V and 1 base at J, with 6 bases in the middle. Germline CDR1 reads DFQATT; CDR2 reads SNEGSKA (reference sequence).

This clonotype showed up just a few times. V gene TRBV7-9 combines with J gene TRBJ1-5; the D gene is possibly TRBD1 (5 bases). Per the germline V gene, CDR1 is SEHNR and CDR2 is FQNEAQ (reference sequence). Trimming removed 1 base at V and 10 bases at J, with 14 bases between. This CDR3 comprises 14 residues. This CDR3 reads CASSLGAGTIPQHF. The CDR3 DNA sequence: TGTGCCAGCAGCTTAGGGGCCGGGACTATACCCCAGCATTTT.

The rearrangement links TRBV5-1 to TRBJ2-3, with TRBD2 identical over 9 bases. There are 15 residues in the CDR3. V was pared by 3 bases and J by 3 bases, with 5 bases of the junction left unmatched. Looked up from germline, CDR1 is SGHRS and CDR2 is YFSETQ. CDR3 sequence: CASSYTTSGTDTQYF. The CDR3 DNA sequence: TGCGCCAGCAGCTATACGACTAGCGGAACAGATACGCAGTATTTT.

This clonotype appeared a few times. CDR3 in amino acids: CASSLSESGNTIYF. CDR3 DNA sequence: TGTGCCAGCAGTTTAAGCGAATCTGGAAACACCATATATTTT. J is TRBJ1-3 and V is TRBV6-5; D is unresolved. Germline V lookup: CDR1 MNHEY, CDR2 SVGAGI. The CDR3 spans 14 residues. V gave up 4 bases and J gave up 1 base, with 8 bases separating them.

The V gene is TRBV7-9, the J gene TRBJ1-2; D not certain. Trimming took 4 bases from V and 8 from J, leaving 23 bases between them. Germline CDR1 SEHNR, CDR2 FQNEAQ (reference sequence). The CDR3 has 16 residues. CDR3 nucleotide sequence: TGTGCCAGCAGCTCCCTATCATACGCCAAGACGAGGGGCTACACCTTC. This codes for CASSSLSYAKTRGYTF. The full variable domain, completed using reference TRBV7-9 and TRBJ1-2, is DTGVSQNPRHKITKRGQNVTFRCDPISEHNRLYWYRQTLGQGPEFLTYFQNEAQLEKSRLLSDRFSAERPKGSFSTLEIQRTEQGDSAMYLCASSSLSYAKTRGYTFGSGTRLTVV.

This clonotype was observed a few times. The rearrangement links TRBV7-9 to TRBJ2-5; no definite D call. V gave up 1 base and J gave up 3 bases, with 6 bases separating them. This CDR3 has 13 amino acids. Looked up from germline, CDR1 is SEHNR and CDR2 is FQNEAQ (reference sequence). As DNA, the CDR3 is TGTGCCAGCAGCTTAGGCTACAAAGAGACCCAGTACTTC. This encodes CASSLGYKETQYF.

This clonotype was recorded many times. This rearrangement joins TRBV27 to TRBJ2-1; 8 bases line up with TRBD2. This CDR3 comprises 12 residues. CDR1 and CDR2 (germline): MNHEY, SMNVEV (reference sequence). J was trimmed by 7 bases and V by 5 bases; bases with no gene match: 1. The CDR3 DNA is TGTGCCAGCAGTGCTAGCGGGAATGAGCAGTTCTTC. The encoded protein is CASSASGNEQFF.

This clonotype appeared a few times. The rearrangement joins TRBV5-1 to TRBJ2-2, with D perhaps TRBD1 or TRBD2 (5 bases each). The CDR3 has 17 amino acids. Trimming pared 0 bases from V and 5 bases from J, leaving 17 bases between. Germline lookup yields CDR1 SGHRS and CDR2 YFSETQ. CDR3 sequence: CASSLVSGSMYTGELFF. The CDR3 DNA is TGCGCCAGCAGCTTGGTGTCAGGGAGCATGTATACCGGGGAGCTGTTTTTT. Drawing the rest from reference TRBV5-1 and TRBJ2-2, the complete variable domain is KAGVTQTPRYLIKTRGQQVTLSCSPISGHRSVSWYQQTPGQGLQFLFEYFSETQRNKGNFPGRFSGRQFSNSRSEMNVSTLELGDSALYLCASSLVSGSMYTGELFFGEGSRLTVL.